The clone carrying this TCR beta chain showed up just once. What it recognizes is unknown. Investigators merged groups given second doses at roughly 4 or roughly 12 weeks. This entry comes from a study of T cell responses to AZD1222 COVID-19 vaccine. Using immunoSEQ multiplex PCR, the repertoire was profiled, and TCRdb retains in-frame clones only, with some absent. The repertoire holds about 270,000 clones, with 94% as singletons. Study-wide results and limits: Nearly half of unique spike-specific TCRs reportedly avoided B.1.351 and B.1.1.7 mutated regions.

The germline V gene has CDR1 MNHEY and CDR2 SVGAGI. V lost 4 bases and J lost 7, with 11 bases in between. The length of the CDR3 is 13 residues. The sequence came from an adult who received the AZD1222 COVID-19 vaccine. Sequencing used peripheral blood, obtained 28 days after the second AZD1222 dose. The chain recombines TRBV6-5 with TRBJ1-5; D gene ambiguous. The DNA for the CDR3 is TGTGCCAGCAGTTCCACAGCTGGGCAGCCCCAGCATTTT. Translated, it gives CASSSTAGQPQHF.